This TCR beta chain was recovered during a study of response to subunit inactivated influenza vaccine (dated by TCRdb to 2016 to 2018). For the study in its entirety: Deep quantitative T cell receptor repertoire profiling was used in the study to track responses to a trivalent subunit inactivated influenza vaccine. What the work shows at the level of the full study, not this receptor alone: According to the authors, only a limited number of new T cells may be recruited by each seasonal influenza vaccination.

The library was produced with RT-PCR. Instrument on record: Illumina HiSeq 2500. Through fastp at Q25 and MiXCR, TCRdb rebuilt clones from the public reads, retaining in-frame beta chains. Each entry merges the rows of one CDR3 protein and shows their most common DNA and genes. Within this sample are 700,000 to 900,000 distinct CDR3 sequences, with around 21% of them counted one time only. The ten most abundant clones make up 10% of the sample. There are 14 amino acids in the CDR3, from cysteine to phenylalanine inclusive. The kept DNA is CDR3 alone, 42 bases in frame from the first base. Trimming costs V 0 bases and J 6 bases, and their ends lie 12 bases apart. Sequences SGHRS (CDR1) and YFSETQ (CDR2) are obtained from the germline V gene. This clonotype was seen at least ten times. Its antigen target is currently unknown. No qualities accompany the bases; no much larger clone lies one base away.

The sample in question was PBMCs from blood, obtained 5 days after vaccination. The rearranged segments are TRBV5-1 and TRBJ1-1; the D region possibly corresponds to TRBD1 (5 bases align). The receptor's source is a man aged 50 to 59 who received an inactivated influenza vaccine. Donor details come from another sample of the same person, matched by shared clones. The CDR3 region has the sequence CASSLAGGLSEAFF. The DNA is as follows: TGCGCCAGCAGCTTGGCCGGGGGACTATCTGAAGCTTTCTTT.